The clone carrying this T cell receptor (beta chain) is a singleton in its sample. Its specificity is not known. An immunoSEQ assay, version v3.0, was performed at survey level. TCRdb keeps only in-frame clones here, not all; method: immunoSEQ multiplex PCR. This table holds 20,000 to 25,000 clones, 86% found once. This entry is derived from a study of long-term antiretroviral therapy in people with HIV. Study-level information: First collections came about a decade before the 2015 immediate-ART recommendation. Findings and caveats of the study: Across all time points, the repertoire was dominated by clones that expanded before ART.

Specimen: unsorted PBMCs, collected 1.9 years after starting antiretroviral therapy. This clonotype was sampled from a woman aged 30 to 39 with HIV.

Written as DNA, the CDR3 is TGTGCCAGCAGTCGGGACTCCAATCAGCCCCAGCATTTT. This encodes CASSRDSNQPQHF. The chain couples TRBV9 to TRBJ1-5, with D tentatively TRBD1 (5 bases). The germline V gene encodes CDR1 SGDLS and CDR2 YYNGEE. V lost 5 bases to trimming and J lost 3 bases, with 9 bases between them. There are 13 residues in the CDR3. The full variable domain, with the rest looked up from reference TRBV9 and TRBJ1-5, is DSGVTQTPKHLITATGQRVTLRCSPRSGDLSVYWYQQSLDQGLQFLIQYYNGEERAKGNILERFSAQQFPDLHSELNLSSLELGDSALYFCASSRDSNQPQHFGDGTRLSIL.